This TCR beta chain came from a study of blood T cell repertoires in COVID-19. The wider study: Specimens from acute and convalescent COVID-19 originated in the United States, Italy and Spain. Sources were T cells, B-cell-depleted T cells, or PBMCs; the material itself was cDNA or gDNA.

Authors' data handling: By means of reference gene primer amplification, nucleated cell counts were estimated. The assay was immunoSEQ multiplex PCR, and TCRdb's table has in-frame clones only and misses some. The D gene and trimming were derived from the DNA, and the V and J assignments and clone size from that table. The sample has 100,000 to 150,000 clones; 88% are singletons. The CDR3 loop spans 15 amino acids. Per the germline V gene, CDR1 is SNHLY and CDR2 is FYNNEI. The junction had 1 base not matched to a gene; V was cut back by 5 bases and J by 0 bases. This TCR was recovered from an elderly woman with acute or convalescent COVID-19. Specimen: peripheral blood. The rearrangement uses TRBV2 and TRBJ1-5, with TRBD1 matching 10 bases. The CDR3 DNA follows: TGTGCCAGCAGTCGGACAGGGGGTAGCAATCAGCCCCAGCATTTT. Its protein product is CASSRTGGSNQPQHF.